A single sample gave rise to the 14 T cell receptor beta chains below, sequenced in a study of blood T cell repertoires in COVID-19. The repertoire was sequenced with immunoSEQ multiplex PCR; TCRdb's copy has only in-frame clones and lacks some. This table has more than 300,000 clones, under 90% appearing once. Sequences were obtained from PBMCs or T cells enriched from blood (not recorded which). Receptors originate from a woman aged 30 to 39 who had recovered from COVID-19.

This rearrangement joins TRBV30 to TRBJ1-2; TRBD1 might be the D (5 bases). CDR1 and CDR2 from the germline V gene are GTSNPN and SVGIG (reference sequence). The CDR3 length is 14 residues. The V end was cut by 8 bases, the J end by 4 bases, with 20 bases between. The CDR3 DNA reads TGTGCCGGAGGGCGGGGGAGAGATTCCTATGGCTACACCTTC. This codes for CAGGRGRDSYGYTF.

The chain is built from TRBV3-1 (or the pseudogene TRBV3-2) and TRBJ1-1, with 7 bases matching TRBD1. V lost 8 bases to trimming and J lost 11 bases; unmatched junction nucleotides: 17. Looked up from germline, CDR1 is LGHDT and CDR2 is YNNKEL (reference sequence). The CDR3 spans 14 residues. The CDR3 DNA is TGTGCCAGCTACCGCGGGACAGCCGGGGGGGAGGCTTTCTTT. As protein: CASYRGTAGGEAFF.

The chain combines TRBV19 with TRBJ2-1, with 9 positions matching TRBD1. This CDR3 has 17 amino acids. The V segment lost 6 bases and the J segment 6 bases; nucleotides outside the gene matches: 15. The germline V gene has CDR1 LNHDA and CDR2 SQIVND (reference sequence). The CDR3, as DNA: TGTGCCAGTAGAACTACCCGACACGCGACAGGGGGCAATGAGCAGTTCTTC. Its protein product is CASRTTRHATGGNEQFF.

The genes are TRBV5-4 and TRBJ2-2, with 7 bases lining up with TRBD2. The V gene end was trimmed by 2 bases and the J gene end by 8 bases; junction bases not matched to a gene: 9. The CDR3 is 15 amino acids. Germline assignment: CDR1 SGHNT and CDR2 YYREEE (reference sequence). CDR3 residues: CASSLQRDPSGELFF. In DNA form, the CDR3 reads TGTGCCAGCAGCTTACAGCGGGACCCCAGTGGGGAGCTGTTTTTT.

Only one count was recorded for this clone. V usage is TRBV18 and J usage is TRBJ1-2, with 7 bases fitting TRBD1. Losses at the gene ends were 3 bases for V and 8 bases for J; bases not matched to a gene: 6. CDR1 is KGHSH, CDR2 LQKENI, per germline. This CDR3 has 13 amino acids. The CDR3, as DNA: TGTGCCAGCTCACCGACAGGGCAACGCGGCTACACCTTC. Protein: CASSPTGQRGYTF.

The chain carries TRBV6-5 and TRBJ1-2; D not resolved. CDR1 is MNHEY and CDR2 is SVGAGI in the germline V gene. The CDR3 runs to 15 residues. V was shortened by 0 bases and J by 4 bases, with 12 bases between the two germline ends. DNA of the CDR3: TGTGCCAGCAGTTACTCGAGATGGGAGGGCTATGGCTACACCTTC. It translates to CASSYSRWEGYGYTF.

The CDR3 region has the DNA TGTGCCAGCAGCCTGCTAAGCACGGGAGTGATCTACGAGCAGTACTTC. It is translated as CASSLLSTGVIYEQYF. V gene TRBV13 combines with J gene TRBJ2-7; TRBD2 is a possible D gene (6 bases). Per the germline V gene, CDR1 is PRHDT and CDR2 is FYEKMQ (reference sequence). V lost 5 bases and J 3 bases, leaving 20 bases between the germline ends. This CDR3 region has 16 residues.

The chain uses TRBV23-1 and TRBJ1-5; 9 bases are a match to TRBD1. TRBV23-1 is annotated as an ORF whose role is uncertain. The V gene end was trimmed by 2 bases and the J gene end by 2 bases; junction bases not matched to a gene: 10. The CDR3 is 18 residues long. The CDR3 nucleotides are TGCGCCAGCAGTCAACCATGGACAGGGGTAGTGGGCAATCAGCCCCAGCATTTT. Protein sequence: CASSQPWTGVVGNQPQHF.

A remark on this clone: The junction departs from the called germline gene at one end, perhaps through a read error. The chain uses TRBV11-2 and TRBJ2-7; D is possibly TRBD1 (6 bases). The CDR3 has 14 residues. Germline V CDR1 and CDR2: SGHAT, FQNNGV. The DNA for the CDR3 is TGTGCCAGCAGCCTAGACAGGATCGTCCACGAGCAGTACTTC. Its translation is CASSLDRIVHEQYF.

The V call is TRBV7-2, the J call TRBJ1-1, with 9 bases aligning to TRBD1. CDR3 length equals 16 residues. Germline V gives CDR1 SGHTA, CDR2 FQGNSA. With V trimmed by 3 bases and J by 3 bases, 8 bases remained unmatched. DNA of the CDR3: TGTGCCAGCAGCTTCCGGGACAGGGCATTGGACACTGAAGCTTTCTTT. It yields the protein CASSFRDRALDTEAFF.

This clone was counted a single time. The chain has TRBV2 and TRBJ1-6; a weak D match, TRBD1 (5 bases). This CDR3 region has 13 residues. The germline V gene has CDR1 SNHLY and CDR2 FYNNEI. V gave up 6 bases and J gave up 4 bases, with 7 bases separating them. The CDR3 region has the DNA TGTGCCAGCAGACAGGAATATAATTCACCCCTCCACTTT. Protein: CASRQEYNSPLHF.

This clone has a single count. The rearrangement uses TRBV27 and TRBJ2-3, with D uncertain. The V end was cut by 5 bases, the J end by 5 bases, with 11 bases between. The CDR3 is made up of 13 amino acids. CDR1 and CDR2 (germline): MNHEY, SMNVEV (reference sequence). CDR3 loop: CASSMILGDTQYF. Here the CDR3 DNA reads TGTGCCAGCAGTATGATCCTAGGAGATACGCAGTATTTT.

The V and J genes are TRBV7-9 and TRBJ2-1; 8 bases agree with TRBD2. Trimming cost V 1 base and J 2 bases; bases outside gene matches: 1. Germline-derived CDR1 and CDR2 are SEHNR and FQNEAQ (reference sequence). The CDR3 extends over 15 amino acids. The CDR3 nucleotides are TGTGCCAGCAGCTTAGTAGCGGGAACCTACAATGAGCAGTTCTTC. Its translation is CASSLVAGTYNEQFF. Looking up the rest from reference TRBV7-9 and TRBJ2-1 gives the full variable domain: DTGVSQNPRHKITKRGQNVTFRCDPISEHNRLYWYRQTLGQGPEFLTYFQNEAQLEKSRLLSDRFSAERPKGSFSTLEIQRTEQGDSAMYLCASSLVAGTYNEQFFGPGTRLTVL.

The V and J genes are TRBV4-2 and TRBJ2-7, with 7 bases that match TRBD2. There are 14 residues in the CDR3. V lost 5 bases, J lost 3 bases, and 7 bases stayed unmatched. Germline V CDR1 and CDR2: LGHNA, YNFKEQ. CDR3 coding DNA: TGTGCCAGCAGCACCCGGGACTACCACTACGAGCAGTACTTC. Its translation is CASSTRDYHYEQYF.